One T cell receptor beta chain is described in this entry. Original processing notes: From reference gene primer amplification, estimates of nucleated cell counts were derived. TCRdb's table, derived via immunoSEQ multiplex PCR, lists solely in-frame clones and lacks some. The V and J calls and clone size are taken from that table; D and trimming were inferred from the DNA. The repertoire holds 80,000 to 100,000 clones, with 78% as singletons. These data are taken from a study of blood T cell repertoires in COVID-19. Across the study: COVID-19 samples from acute and convalescent phases originated in the United States, Italy and Spain. From T cells, B-cell-depleted T cells, or PBMCs came the material, which was cDNA or gDNA.

Germline CDR1 is MNHEY and CDR2 is SVGEGT. CDR3 length: 15 amino acids. V was pared by 2 bases and J by 0 bases, with 10 bases between. The TCR comes from a human donor in a cohort sampled during active COVID-19. The sample consisted of peripheral blood. V usage is TRBV6-2 or TRBV6-3 and J usage is TRBJ1-1; D might be TRBD1 (5 bases). This chain's CDR3 is CASSYPGHLNTEAFF. The CDR3 DNA reads TGTGCCAGCAGTTACCCTGGACACCTGAACACTGAAGCTTTCTTT.